This T cell receptor beta chain was recorded in a study of low-dose radiotherapy and immunotherapy resistance in tumors. Overall study: Ipilimumab 1 mg/kg every six weeks, together with nivolumab 240 mg every two weeks, was given intravenously to patients.

With TRAV- and TRBV-specific primers, first-strand cDNA was made, covering the alpha and beta chains. The PCR that amplified TCRs ran for about 20 cycles, relying on a constant-region primer and a V-primer adapter. TCRdb passed the reads through MiXCR, listing each CDR3 protein once. In the table there are 85,000 to 95,000 distinct CDR3 sequences, 9.4% of which are singletons. This clonotype was detected many times. CDR1 is SGHDN and CDR2 is FVKESK in the germline V gene. CDR3 length: 18 residues. The J segment lost 1 base and the V segment lost 2 bases, leaving 14 bases of the junction unmatched. Described time point: before trial treatment.

V gene TRBV14 combines with J gene TRBJ2-7; 7 bases agree with TRBD2. Source: PBMCs, taken before treatment. The TCR comes from a male donor with prostate cancer. CDR3 in DNA: TGTGCCAGCAGCCAACCCCGGGGAGGGGCTGGGTTTTCCTACGAGCAGTACTTC. It translates to CASSQPRGGAGFSYEQYF.